This TCR beta chain came from a study of T cell responses to AZD1222 COVID-19 vaccine. The study, taken as a whole, reports: When two AZD1222 doses had been given, Spike-specific TCR breadth and depth rose.

Of note for this clone: What it binds is unknown.

Sequencing was performed with immunoSEQ multiplex PCR; in TCRdb, only in-frame clones are kept and a portion is missing. The table lists fewer than 120,000 clones, over 85% of them singletons, with about 15% in the top ten. The CDR3 has 16 residues. The ends were cut back, 2 bases at V and 2 bases at J, with 13 bases in the middle. Germline V gives CDR1 MNHEY, CDR2 SVGAGI. V gene TRBV6-5 combines with J gene TRBJ2-1, with D possibly being TRBD1 or TRBD2 (5 bases each). This specimen was peripheral blood, taken 28 days after the second AZD1222 dose. The TCR was taken from an adult who received the AZD1222 COVID-19 vaccine. CDR3 loop: CASSYRGRVTYNEQFF. CDR3 in DNA: TGTGCCAGCAGTTACCGGGGACGGGTAACCTACAATGAGCAGTTCTTC.